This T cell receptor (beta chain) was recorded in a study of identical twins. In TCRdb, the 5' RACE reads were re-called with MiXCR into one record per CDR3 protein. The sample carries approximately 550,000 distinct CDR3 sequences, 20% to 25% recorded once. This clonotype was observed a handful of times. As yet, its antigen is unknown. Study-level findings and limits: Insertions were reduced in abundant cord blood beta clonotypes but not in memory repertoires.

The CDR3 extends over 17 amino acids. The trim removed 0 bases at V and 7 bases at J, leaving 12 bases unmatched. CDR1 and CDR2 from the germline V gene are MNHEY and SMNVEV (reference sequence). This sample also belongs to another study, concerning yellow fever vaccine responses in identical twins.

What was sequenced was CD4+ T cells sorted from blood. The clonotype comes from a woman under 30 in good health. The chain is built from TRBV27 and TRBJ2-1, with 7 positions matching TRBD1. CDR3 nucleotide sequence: TGTGCCAGCAGTTTATCAGTTCGACAGGGAATGGCGAATGAGCAGTTCTTC. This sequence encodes CASSLSVRQGMANEQFF.